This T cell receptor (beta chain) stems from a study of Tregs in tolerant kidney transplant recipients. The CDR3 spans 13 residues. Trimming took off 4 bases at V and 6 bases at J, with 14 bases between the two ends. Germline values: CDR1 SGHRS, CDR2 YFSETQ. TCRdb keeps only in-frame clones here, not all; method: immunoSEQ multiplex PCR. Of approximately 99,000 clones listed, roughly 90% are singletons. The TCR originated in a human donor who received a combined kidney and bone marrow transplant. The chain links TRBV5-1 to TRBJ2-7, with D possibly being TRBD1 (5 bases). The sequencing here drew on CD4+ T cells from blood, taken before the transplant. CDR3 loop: CASSRLGDSEQYF. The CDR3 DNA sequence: TGCGCCAGCAGCCGTCTAGGGGATAGCGAGCAGTACTTC.